This record looks at one T cell receptor beta chain sequence and its context. What antigen it recognizes has not been identified. No base quality values were provided; no much bigger clone lies one nucleotide off. The immunoSEQ Assay, a bias-controlled multiplex PCR, was used to amplify TCRbeta CDR3 regions from genomic DNA. Per the authors' processing: Nucleated cell counts per sample were estimated from amplification of reference gene primers within the assay. Sequence reads were collapsed and filtered to measure the absolute abundance of every unique TCRbeta CDR3 rearrangement. For each sample, productive Simpson clonality was calculated by taking the square root of Simpson's diversity index across productive rearrangements. The clones in this table, taken by TCRdb from immuneACCESS, are in-frame only. Not every clone is retained; where verified, under half of the shortfall comes from an unresolved V gene, and the cause of the rest is unknown. D and trimming come from the DNA, and the V and J calls and clone size come from that table. The table for this sample lists 280,000 or so clones; about 87% of them were counted only once. The ten most abundant clones make up over 6% of the sample.

Samples from volunteer blood donors who had recovered from COVID-19 were contributed by a second Seattle source. Each collaborating institution followed its own protocols to collect whole blood in K2EDTA tubes. Collaborator samples were shipped for TCRbeta analysis as frozen whole blood, isolated PBMCs, or DNA extracted from either sample type. V loses 4 bases, J loses 2 bases, and the germline ends lie 14 bases apart. The germline V gene (reference sequence) gives CDR1 as LNHNV and CDR2 as YYDKDF. The CDR3 runs 15 residues from the cysteine to the phenylalanine. The sequence is cut down to CDR3 DNA, 45 bases in frame from base 1. The data originate from a study of blood T cell repertoires in COVID-19 (TCRdb year 2020). For the wider study: Samples covering the acute and convalescent phases of COVID-19 were provided by collaborators in the United States, Italy and Spain. Nearly every sample came with metadata listing a de-identified subject ID, COVID-19 status, age in years and sex. Samples were obtained from the ongoing ImmuneRACE study (first 160 participants) and from 1,000 to 1,500 subjects provided by 6 global collaborators. Where HLA class I and class II types were available, the types were taken from metadata supplied by the sample provider, not from assay-based typing. The material from the prospective study consisted of cDNA or gDNA derived from T cells, B-cell-depleted T cells, or PBMCs. The repertoires were released in a freely available public database intended as a resource for research on the immune response to SARS-CoV-2. The dataset comprised deeply sampled blood TCRbeta repertoires from subjects exposed to, actively infected with, or recovered from COVID-19.

What the research found in general, with its limitations: The quantity of clinical and demographic metadata differed by source and by participant and was supplied without curation.

The TCR sequence derives from a woman younger than 45 who had recovered from COVID-19. The sample consisted of peripheral blood. The chain was built from TRBV15 and TRBJ2-5; perhaps TRBD1 is the D gene, with 5 bases matching. The CDR3 region: CATSTHRTSQETQYF. The nucleotide sequence reads TGTGCCACCAGCACTCACCGGACAAGTCAAGAGACCCAGTACTTC.